This T cell receptor beta chain is from a study of PD-L1 blockade in urothelial cancer. This clone is a singleton in its sample. Specified time point: pretreatment peripheral blood. The data were produced by immunoSEQ multiplex PCR, yet TCRdb's version contains in-frame clones alone and is incomplete. The profile shows about 53,000 clones, approximately 90% of them singletons. In germline, CDR1 is LNHDA, CDR2 SQIVND (reference sequence). With 8 bases removed from V and 1 base from J, the gap between germline ends came to 14 bases. The CDR3 runs 14 residues. Source: PBMCs, taken around atezolizumab (anti-PD-L1) treatment. The source is a woman in her sixties or seventies with urothelial cancer. The rearrangement uses TRBV19 and TRBJ1-1, with D possibly matching TRBD1 (5 bases). CDR3 DNA sequence: TGTGCCAGTGGGTCACGCGGACAGAACACTGAAGCTTTCTTT. Its translation is CASGSRGQNTEAFF. The entire variable domain, with the rest obtained from reference TRBV19 and TRBJ1-1, is as follows: DGGITQSPKYLFRKEGQNVTLSCEQNLNHDAMYWYRQDPGQGLRLIYYSQIVNDFQKGDIAEGYSVSREKKESFPLTVTSAQKNPTAFYLCASGSRGQNTEAFFGQGTRLTVV.